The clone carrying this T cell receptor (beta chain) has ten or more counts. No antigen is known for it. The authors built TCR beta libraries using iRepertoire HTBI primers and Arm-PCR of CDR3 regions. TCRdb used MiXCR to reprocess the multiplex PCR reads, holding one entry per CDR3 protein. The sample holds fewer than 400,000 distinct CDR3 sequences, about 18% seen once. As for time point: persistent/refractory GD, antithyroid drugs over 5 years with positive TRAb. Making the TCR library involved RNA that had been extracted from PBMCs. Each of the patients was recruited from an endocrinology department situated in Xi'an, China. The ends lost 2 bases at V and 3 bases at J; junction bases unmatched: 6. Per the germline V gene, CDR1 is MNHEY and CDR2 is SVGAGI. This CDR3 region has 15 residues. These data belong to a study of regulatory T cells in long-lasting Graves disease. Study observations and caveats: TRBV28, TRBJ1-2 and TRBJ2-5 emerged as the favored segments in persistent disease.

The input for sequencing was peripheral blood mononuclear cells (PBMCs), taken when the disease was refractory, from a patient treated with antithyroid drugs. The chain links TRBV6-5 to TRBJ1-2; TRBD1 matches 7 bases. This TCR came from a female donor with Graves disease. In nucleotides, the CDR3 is TGTGCCAGCAGTTACCGGACAGGAATGTACTATGGCTACACCTTC. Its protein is CASSYRTGMYYGYTF.